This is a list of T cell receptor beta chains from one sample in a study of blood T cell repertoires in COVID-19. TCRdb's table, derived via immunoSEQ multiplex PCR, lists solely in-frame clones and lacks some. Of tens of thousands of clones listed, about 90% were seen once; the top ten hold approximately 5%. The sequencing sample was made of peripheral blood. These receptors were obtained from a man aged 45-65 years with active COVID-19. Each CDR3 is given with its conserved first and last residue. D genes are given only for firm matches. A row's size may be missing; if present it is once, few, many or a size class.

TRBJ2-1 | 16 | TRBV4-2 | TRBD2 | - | TGTGCCAGCAGCCAAGATTCGACTAGCGGGTACAATGAGCAGTTCTTC | CASSQDSTSGYNEQFF
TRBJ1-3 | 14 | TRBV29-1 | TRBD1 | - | TGCAGCGCTTCAGGGGGCAGTCAGCGGAACACCATATATTTT | CSASGGSQRNTIYF
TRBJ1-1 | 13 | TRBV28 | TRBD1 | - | TGTGCCAGCAGTAGGGACAGGACATTTGAAGCTTTCTTT | CASSRDRTFEAFF
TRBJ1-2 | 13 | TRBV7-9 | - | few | TGTGCCAGCAGCTTAGCACACATCTATGGCTACACCTTC | CASSLAHIYGYTF
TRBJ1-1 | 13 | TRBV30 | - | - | TGTGCCTGGAGTTTACGAGGGGGTAGGAGGGCTTTCTTT | CAWSLRGGRRAFF
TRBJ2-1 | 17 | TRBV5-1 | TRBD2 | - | TGCGCCAGCAGCCACACGAGGGGCGGGAGCCGGGGGAATGAGCAGTTCTTC | CASSHTRGGSRGNEQFF
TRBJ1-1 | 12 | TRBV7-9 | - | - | TGTGCCAGCAGCTCTTGGAACACTGAAGCTTTCTTT | CASSSWNTEAFF
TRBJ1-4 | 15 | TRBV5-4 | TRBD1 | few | TGTGCCAGCAGCCCAGACAGGGGATTGAATGAAAAACTGTTTTTT | CASSPDRGLNEKLFF
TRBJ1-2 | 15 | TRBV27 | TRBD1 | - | TGTGCCAGCAGTTTATCGGACCAGGGGGTAAGGGGCTACACCTTC | CASSLSDQGVRGYTF
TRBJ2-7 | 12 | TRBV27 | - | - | TGTGCCAGCAGTTTCCCGGGTGGGGAGCAGTACTTC | CASSFPGGEQYF
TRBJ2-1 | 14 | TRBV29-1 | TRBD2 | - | TGCAGCGTCGCTCGTGCTAGCGGGAACAATGAGCAGTTCTTC | CSVARASGNNEQFF
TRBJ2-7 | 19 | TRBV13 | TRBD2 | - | TGTGCCAGCAGCAAACGGGGGTACGGAGGACTAGCGGTAACCTACGAGCAGTACTTC | CASSKRGYGGLAVTYEQYF
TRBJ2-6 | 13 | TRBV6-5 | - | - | TGTGCCAGCCAGGGGTCTGGGGCCAACGTCCTGACTTTC | CASQGSGANVLTF
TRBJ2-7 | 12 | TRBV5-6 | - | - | TGTGCCAGCAGCACCGGGAAGTACGAGCAGTACTTC | CASSTGKYEQYF
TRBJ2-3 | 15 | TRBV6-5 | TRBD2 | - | TGTGCCAGCAAACTAGCGGGAGAACCCACAGATACGCAGTATTTT | CASKLAGEPTDTQYF